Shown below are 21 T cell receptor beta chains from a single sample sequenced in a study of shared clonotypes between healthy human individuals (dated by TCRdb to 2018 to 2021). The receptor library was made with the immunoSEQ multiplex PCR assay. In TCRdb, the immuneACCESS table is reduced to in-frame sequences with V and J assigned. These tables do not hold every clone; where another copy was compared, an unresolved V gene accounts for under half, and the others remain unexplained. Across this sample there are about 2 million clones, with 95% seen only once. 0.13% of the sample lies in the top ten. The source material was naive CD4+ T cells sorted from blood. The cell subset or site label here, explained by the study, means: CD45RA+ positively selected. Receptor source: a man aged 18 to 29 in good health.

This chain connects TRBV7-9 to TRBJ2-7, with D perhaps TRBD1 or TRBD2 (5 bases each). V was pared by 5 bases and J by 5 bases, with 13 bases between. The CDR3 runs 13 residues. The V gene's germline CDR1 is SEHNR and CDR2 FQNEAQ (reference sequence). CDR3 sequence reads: CASSAGTTDEQYF. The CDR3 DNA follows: TGTGCCAGCAGCGCCGGGACGACTGACGAGCAGTACTTC.

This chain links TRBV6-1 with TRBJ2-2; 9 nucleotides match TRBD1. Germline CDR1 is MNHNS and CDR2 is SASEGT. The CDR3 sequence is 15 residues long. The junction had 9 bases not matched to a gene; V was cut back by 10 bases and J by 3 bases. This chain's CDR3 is CATMSGTGYTGELFF. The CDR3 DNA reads TGTGCCACCATGTCCGGGACAGGGTACACCGGGGAGCTGTTTTTT.

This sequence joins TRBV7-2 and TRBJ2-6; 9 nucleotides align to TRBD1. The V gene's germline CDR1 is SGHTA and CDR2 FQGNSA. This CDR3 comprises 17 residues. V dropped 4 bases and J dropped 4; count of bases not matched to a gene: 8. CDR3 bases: TGTGCCAGCAGCTCCCGGGACAGGGCTTACGGGGCCAACGTCCTGACTTTC. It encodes CASSSRDRAYGANVLTF.

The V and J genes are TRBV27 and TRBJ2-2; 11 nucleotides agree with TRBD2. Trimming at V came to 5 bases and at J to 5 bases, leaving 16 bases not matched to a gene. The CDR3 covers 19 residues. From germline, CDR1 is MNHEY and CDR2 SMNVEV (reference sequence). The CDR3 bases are TGTGCCAGCAGTCCCCGGGGGGTAGCGGGAGGGCCGGGAACCGGGGAGCTGTTTTTT. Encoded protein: CASSPRGVAGGPGTGELFF.

CDR3 sequence reads: CASSILGYPDTQYF. In nucleotides, the CDR3 is TGTGCCAGTAGCATTCTAGGCTACCCAGATACGCAGTATTTT. The V and J genes are TRBV19 and TRBJ2-3; no firm D call. Germline values: CDR1 LNHDA, CDR2 SQIVND (reference sequence). CDR3 size: 14 residues. The ends were cut back, 6 bases at V and 4 bases at J, with 14 bases in the middle.

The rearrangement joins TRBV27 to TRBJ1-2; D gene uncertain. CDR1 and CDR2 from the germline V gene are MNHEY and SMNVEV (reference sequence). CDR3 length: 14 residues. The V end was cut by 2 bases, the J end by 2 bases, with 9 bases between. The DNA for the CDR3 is TGTGCCAGCAGTTTAAGATTGGGGAACTATGGCTACACCTTC. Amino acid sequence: CASSLRLGNYGYTF.

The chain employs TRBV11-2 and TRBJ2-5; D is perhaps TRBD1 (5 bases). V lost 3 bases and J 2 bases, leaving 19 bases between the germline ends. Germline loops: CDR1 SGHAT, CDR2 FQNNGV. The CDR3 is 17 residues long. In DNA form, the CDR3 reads TGTGCCAGCAGCTTGGTCTTAAGACAGACCCGACAAGAGACCCAGTACTTC. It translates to CASSLVLRQTRQETQYF.

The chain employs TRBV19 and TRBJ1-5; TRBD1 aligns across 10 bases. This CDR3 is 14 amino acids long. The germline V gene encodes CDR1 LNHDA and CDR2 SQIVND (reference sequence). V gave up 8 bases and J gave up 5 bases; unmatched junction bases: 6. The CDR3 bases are TGTGCCAGTTCCGGGACAGGGGTGGATCAGCCCCAGCATTTT. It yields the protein CASSGTGVDQPQHF.

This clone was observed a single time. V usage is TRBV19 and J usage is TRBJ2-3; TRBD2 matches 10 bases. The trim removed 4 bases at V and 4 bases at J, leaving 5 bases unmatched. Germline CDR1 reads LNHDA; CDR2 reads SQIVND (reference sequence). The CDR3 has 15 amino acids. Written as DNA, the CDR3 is TGTGCCAGTAGTAGGTCTAGCGGGAGCGCAGATACGCAGTATTTT. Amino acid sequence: CASSRSSGSADTQYF.

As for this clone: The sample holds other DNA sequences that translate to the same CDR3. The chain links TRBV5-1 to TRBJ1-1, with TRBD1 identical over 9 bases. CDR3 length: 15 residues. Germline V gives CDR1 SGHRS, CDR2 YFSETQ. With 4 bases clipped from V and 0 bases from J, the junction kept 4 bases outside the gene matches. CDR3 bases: TGCGCCAGCAGCGCAGGACAGGGGATGAACACTGAAGCTTTCTTT. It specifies CASSAGQGMNTEAFF.

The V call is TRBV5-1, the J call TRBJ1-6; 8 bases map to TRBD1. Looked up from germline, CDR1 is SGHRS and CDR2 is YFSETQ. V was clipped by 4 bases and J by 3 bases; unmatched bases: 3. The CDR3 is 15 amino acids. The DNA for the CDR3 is TGCGCCAGCAGCCGTGGACAGGGCTATAATTCACCCCTCCACTTT. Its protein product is CASSRGQGYNSPLHF.

The CDR3 region has the DNA TGTGCCTGGTCCCAGGGACGGAATTCACCCCTCCACTTT. This encodes CAWSQGRNSPLHF. The chain couples TRBV30 to TRBJ1-6; weak D call: TRBD1 (5 bases). CDR3 size: 13 residues. Trimming cost V 5 bases and J 7 bases, with 12 bases left between them. Per germline, CDR1 GTSNPN and CDR2 SVGIG (reference sequence).

The CDR3 here is CASSFSGSVETQYF. The CDR3, as DNA: TGCGCCAGCAGCTTCTCCGGGTCGGTAGAGACCCAGTACTTC. The genes are TRBV5-1 and TRBJ2-5; D uncertain. The length of the CDR3 is 14 residues. Per the germline V gene, CDR1 is SGHRS and CDR2 is YFSETQ. V was trimmed by 2 bases and J by 4 bases, leaving 12 bases between them.

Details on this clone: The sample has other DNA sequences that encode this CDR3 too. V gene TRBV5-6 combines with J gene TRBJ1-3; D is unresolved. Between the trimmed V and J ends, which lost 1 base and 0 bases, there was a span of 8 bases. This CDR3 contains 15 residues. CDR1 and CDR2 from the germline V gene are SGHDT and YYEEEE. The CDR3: CASSLRQISGNTIYF. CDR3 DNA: TGTGCCAGCAGCTTGAGGCAAATCTCTGGAAACACCATATATTTT. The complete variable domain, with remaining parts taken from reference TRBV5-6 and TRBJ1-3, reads DAGVTQSPTHLIKTRGQQVTLRCSPKSGHDTVSWYQQALGQGPQFIFQYYEEEERQRGNFPDRFSGHQFPNYSSELNVNALLLGDSALYLCASSLRQISGNTIYFGEGSWLTVV.

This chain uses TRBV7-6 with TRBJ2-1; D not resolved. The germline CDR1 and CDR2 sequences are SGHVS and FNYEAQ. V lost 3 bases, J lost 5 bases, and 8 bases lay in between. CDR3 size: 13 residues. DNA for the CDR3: TGTGCCAGCAGCTTTAGCTGGGACAATGAGCAGTTCTTC. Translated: CASSFSWDNEQFF.

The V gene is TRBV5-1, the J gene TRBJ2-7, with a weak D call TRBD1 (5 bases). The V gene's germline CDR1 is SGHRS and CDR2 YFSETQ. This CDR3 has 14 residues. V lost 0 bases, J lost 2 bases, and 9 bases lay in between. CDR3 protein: CASSLEQDPYEQYF. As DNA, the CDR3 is TGCGCCAGCAGCTTGGAACAGGACCCCTACGAGCAGTACTTC.

The CDR3 nucleotides read TGTGCCAGCAGCTTAGAGGAGTCCACGGCATGGGGCTACGAGCAGTACTTC. This translates into CASSLEESTAWGYEQYF. The chain joins TRBV11-2 to TRBJ2-7, with D hard to call. CDR1 is SGHAT, CDR2 FQNNGV, per germline. V was cut by 0 bases and J by 3 bases, with 18 bases left in between. CDR3 length: 17 amino acids.

DNA of the CDR3: TGTGCCAGCACCCCGGGGACCGACGGAAACACGAACACTGAAGCTTTCTTT. The encoded protein is CASTPGTDGNTNTEAFF. This chain connects TRBV5-4 to TRBJ1-1; possibly TRBD1 for D (5 bases). The CDR3 is 17 residues long. Between the trimmed V and J ends, which lost 6 bases and 1 base, there was a span of 22 bases. From germline, CDR1 is SGHNT and CDR2 YYREEE (reference sequence).

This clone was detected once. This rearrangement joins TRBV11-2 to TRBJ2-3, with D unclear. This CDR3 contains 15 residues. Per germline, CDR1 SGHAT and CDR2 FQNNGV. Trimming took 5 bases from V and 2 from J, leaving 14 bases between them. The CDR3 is CASSLGRAFTDTQYF. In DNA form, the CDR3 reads TGTGCCAGCAGCCTCGGACGGGCGTTCACAGATACGCAGTATTTT.

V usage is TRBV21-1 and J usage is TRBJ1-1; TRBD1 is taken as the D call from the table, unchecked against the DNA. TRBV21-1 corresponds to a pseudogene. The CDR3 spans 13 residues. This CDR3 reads CASSDRANTEAFF. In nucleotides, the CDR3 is TGTGCCAGCAGCGACAGGGCTAACACTGAAGCTTTCTTT.

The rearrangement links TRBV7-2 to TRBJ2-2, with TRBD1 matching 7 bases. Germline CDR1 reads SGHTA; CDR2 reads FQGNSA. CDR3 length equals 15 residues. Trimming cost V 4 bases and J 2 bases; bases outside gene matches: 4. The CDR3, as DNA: TGTGCCAGCAGCTCGGGACAGAGAAACACCGGGGAGCTGTTTTTT. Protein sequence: CASSSGQRNTGELFF.